This T cell receptor (beta chain) originates from a study of shared clonotypes between healthy human individuals. Study context: Researchers assigned three CD4 naive, three CD4 memory, two CD8 naive and one CD8 memory plate to each donor. The study's findings and limits: The study found lower generation probabilities in non-shared clonotypes than in those shared by all four donors.

In regard to this clone: Its antigen is currently unknown. Additional DNA sequences in this sample encode the identical CDR3.

Looked up from germline, CDR1 is SGDLS and CDR2 is YYNGEE. CDR3 length: 16 residues. V shed 1 base, J shed 3 bases, and the junction held 3 bases outside the gene matches. The repertoire was sequenced with immunoSEQ multiplex PCR; TCRdb's copy has only in-frame clones and lacks some. The repertoire holds 2.3 million or so clones, with 93% as singletons. Partitioning of CD4+ cells yielded a CD45RA+ naive subset and a CD45RA-negative memory subset. Sequenced input: naive CD4+ T cells from PBMCs. This sample's subset: CD45RA+ positively selected. The chain has TRBV9 and TRBJ2-1, with 11 bases aligning to TRBD2. This TCR was recovered from a man younger than 35 in good health. Some clones in this sample may be carry-over from other donors' samples. This CDR3 is CASSVLGLAGYNEQFF. Written as DNA, the CDR3 is TGTGCCAGCAGCGTATTAGGACTAGCGGGCTACAATGAGCAGTTCTTC.